This T cell receptor (beta chain) stems from a study of OX40 agonist ivuxolimab in advanced cancers. Study in general: Mean age approximately 59 years, range about 20 to 85; 82.7% male. Antecedent anti-PD-1, anti-PD-L1 or anti-CTLA-4 therapy was permissible, with about 39% having received some. Study findings and constraints: Expanded clones belonging to CD8+ T cells outnumbered, on average, those of CD4+.

Measured with immunoSEQ multiplex PCR; TCRdb has only the in-frame clones, and not every one. Among tens of thousands of clones listed, less than 85% were seen once. The CDR3 totals 13 residues. Germline loops: CDR1 SGHRS, CDR2 YFSETQ. V lost 7 bases and J lost 9; bases outside the gene matches: 8. Of note for this clone: Its antigen remains unknown.

The chain joins TRBV5-1 to TRBJ2-1, with 9 bases aligning to TRBD1. This receptor was taken from an adult with an advanced solid tumor such as melanoma, head and neck, liver or kidney cancer. Sequences were derived from CD4+ or CD8+ T cells sorted from blood, sampled in a trial of the OX40 agonist ivuxolimab. The CDR3 sequence is CASRRDRVVEQFF. The CDR3, as DNA: TGCGCCAGCCGGAGGGACAGGGTGGTTGAGCAGTTCTTC.